This T cell receptor (beta chain) was identified during a study of CD8 T cells in Susac syndrome. The study, taken as a whole, reports: It was acknowledged by the study that relatively few individuals were included in its TCR sequencing and HLA analysis.

This CDR3 is built from 15 residues. Germline V gene lookup returns CDR1 MDHEN and CDR2 SYDVKM. The V end was cut by 6 bases, the J end by 4 bases, with 17 bases between. Remarks on this clonotype: Its antigen is unknown.

0.5 to 1 ug RNA was reverse transcribed with random hexamers. Amplification of the TCR beta CDR3 was carried out by immunoSEQ multiplex PCR, which spanned a total of 54 Vbeta and 13 Jbeta segments. TCRdb re-called the immunoSEQ multiplex PCR reads through MiXCR, storing one row per CDR3 protein. The data show 250,000 to 350,000 distinct CDR3 sequences, approximately 85% seen once. The multiple sclerosis control group was made up of treatment-naive patients with stable or active relapsing-remitting disease. J is TRBJ2-3 and V is TRBV28, with D tentatively TRBD1 or TRBD2 (5 bases each). The sequence derives from a human donor with multiple sclerosis. The sequenced sample consisted of CD8+ T cells from PBMCs. This CDR3 is CASRGTSDVPDTQYF. The CDR3 DNA follows: TGTGCCAGCAGGGGGACGTCGGACGTCCCAGATACGCAGTATTTT.